There are a few counts of the clone carrying this T cell receptor (beta chain). Its antigen is undetermined. The source of the sample is a study of CD8 T cells in ankylosing spondylitis. The V gene lost 5 bases and the J gene lost 3 bases, with 8 bases spanning the gap. The germline V gene encodes CDR1 SNHLY and CDR2 FYNNEI. This CDR3 is built from 13 residues. Findings and limits, study-wide: About 8 highly homologous variants made up a TCR beta motif, and this motif appeared characteristic of ankylosing spondylitis blood.

TCRdb itself ran the 5' RACE reads through MiXCR, one entry per CDR3 protein. Counted here are under 850,000 distinct CDR3 sequences, 15% to 20% occurring once; the ten biggest clones make up 15% to 20%. The specimen sequenced was blood, either unsorted or a sorted T cell fraction (not recorded which). V and J are TRBV2 and TRBJ2-1; no definite D call. The receptor was derived from a male donor with ankylosing spondylitis. Written as DNA, the CDR3 is TGTGCCAGCAGTCCCCAAAACTACAATGAGCAGTTCTTC. Its translation: CASSPQNYNEQFF.